The entry that follows covers one T cell receptor (beta chain) sequence. Its antigen is as yet unknown. Positively selected for CCR7, the CD45RO-negative cells used as naive CD8 cells excluded terminally differentiated effector memory CD45RA+ cells. V lost 1 base to trimming and J lost 7 bases, with 13 bases between them. There are 15 residues in the CDR3. The germline CDR1 and CDR2 sequences are LNHDA and SQIVND (reference sequence). These data belong to a study of shared clonotypes between healthy human individuals. For the study at large: For every donor, three CD4 naive, three CD4 memory, two CD8 naive and one CD8 memory plates were used.

Study-wide results and caveats: In several donors, about 5% of naive CD4 clonotypes appeared in common.

Every subset had its genomic DNA shared out evenly among several immunoSEQ plates. In the original analysis: Junction-only sequences produced by ImmunoSEQ had no quality scores, so filtering differed. TCRdb keeps only in-frame clones here, not all; method: immunoSEQ multiplex PCR. D and trimming come from the DNA, and the V and J calls and clone size come from that table. Of around 2,100,000 clones in the sample, roughly 95% were seen once. The chain couples TRBV19 to TRBJ2-2; D gene unclear. This clonotype was sampled from a man between 18 and 35 years old in good health. What was sequenced was naive CD8+ T cells sorted from blood. Here the CDR3 reads CASSIASGWGGELFF. In DNA, the CDR3 is TGTGCCAGTAGTATAGCATCCGGGTGGGGCGGGGAGCTGTTTTTT.